This TCR beta chain was captured in a study of CD8 T cells in ankylosing spondylitis. 5'-RACE, quantitative and with molecular barcodes, yielded the TCR beta libraries. TCRdb called the 5' RACE reads again in MiXCR, with one record for every CDR3 protein. This table holds almost 400,000 distinct CDR3 sequences, 20% to 25% found once. This clonotype was recorded a few times. Its antigen is unknown. Findings and caveats of the study: In ankylosing spondylitis patients, matched synovial fluid reportedly showed significant enrichment of disease-linked clones. Seemingly characteristic of ankylosing spondylitis blood was a TCR beta motif consisting of about 8 highly homologous variants. Earlier work had already found some motif variants in reactive arthritis synovial fluid and blood. Disease-linked clones displayed a CD8+ phenotype and appeared relatively rarely in peripheral blood.

V shed 3 bases and J shed 4 bases, with 15 bases lying between them. Germline loops: CDR1 MNHEY, CDR2 SVGEGT. The CDR3 sequence is 15 residues long. V is TRBV6-2 or TRBV6-3 and J is TRBJ2-5; D call uncertain. The source material was blood, either unsorted or a sorted T cell fraction (not recorded which). The receptor was derived from a male donor with ankylosing spondylitis. In DNA, the CDR3 is TGTGCCAGCAGTTATATCGGGCAGATGGGAGAGACCCAGTACTTC. Residues: CASSYIGQMGETQYF.